This T cell receptor (beta chain) is drawn from a study of chemoradiotherapy in HPV16-positive cancers. In the study overall: A couple of HPV16-positive patients' cells yielded candidate HPV-specific clones and common motifs.

A note on this clone: Its antigen is unknown.

Germline V lookup: CDR1 SGHTA, CDR2 FQGNSA. The CDR3 is 14 amino acids. Trimming took 5 bases from V and 2 from J, leaving 11 bases between them. Points from the study as a whole: Functional assays defining HPV-specific T cells used only a couple of HPV16-positive patients. For HPV16-positive patients, expanding HPV-responsive T cells associated with longer recurrence-free survival. During treatment, candidate HPV-specific clones and E7-related motifs expanded in tumor.

Clones were sequenced by immunoSEQ multiplex PCR, and TCRdb holds only the in-frame ones, with some missing. Of 30,000 to 40,000 clones listed, roughly 75% are singletons. The sequenced sample was blood, obtained from a patient who underwent chemoradiotherapy. This sequence was found in a human donor with HPV-associated anogenital cancer. The chain links TRBV7-2 to TRBJ2-3; a possible D gene is TRBD1 (6 bases). CDR3 nucleotide sequence: TGTGCCAGCAGCCGTACAGGGTTCACAGATACGCAGTATTTT. Encoded protein: CASSRTGFTDTQYF. Variable domain in full (rest from reference TRBV7-2 and TRBJ2-3): GAGVSQSPSNKVTEKGKDVELRCDPISGHTALYWYRQSLGQGLEFLIYFQGNSAPDKSGLPSDRFSAERTGGSVSTLTIQRTQQEDSAVYLCASSRTGFTDTQYFGPGTRLTVL.